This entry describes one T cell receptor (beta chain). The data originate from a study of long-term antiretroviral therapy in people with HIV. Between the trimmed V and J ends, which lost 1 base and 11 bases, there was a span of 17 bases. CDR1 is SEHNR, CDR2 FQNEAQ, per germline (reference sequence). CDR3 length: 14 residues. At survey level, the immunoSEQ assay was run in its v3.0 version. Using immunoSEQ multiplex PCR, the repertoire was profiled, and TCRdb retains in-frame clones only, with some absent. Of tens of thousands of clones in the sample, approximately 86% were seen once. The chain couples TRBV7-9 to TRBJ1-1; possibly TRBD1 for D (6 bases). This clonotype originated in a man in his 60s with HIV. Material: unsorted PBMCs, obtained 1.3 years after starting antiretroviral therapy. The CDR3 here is CASSLGRGGAPAFF. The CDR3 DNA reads TGTGCCAGCAGCTTAGGGCGAGGGGGAGCTCCGGCTTTCTTT.